This record concerns one T cell receptor beta chain sequence. No antigen is known for it. One base away there is no much larger clone; base qualities are not given. These data belong to a study of post-analysis software for immune sequencing data (dated by TCRdb to about 2015). Background on the whole study: Recorded disease courses included relapsing-remitting, secondary progressive and progressive-relapsing multiple sclerosis, with some patients lacking subtype annotation. Patient repertoires were compared against ten to twelve previously published healthy control repertoires from donors aged roughly 6 to 25 years. A subset of samples was prepared in parallel using single-end sample barcoding, then pooled and co-amplified after Illumina adapter ligation.

TCR beta repertoires were profiled from peripheral blood of some 13 young patients with multiple sclerosis to demonstrate the VDJtools post-analysis software. The multiple sclerosis patients were children and adolescents ranging in age from 6 to 15 years. The library relied on PCR. Data came from an Illumina HiSeq 2500. To reduce PCR and sequencing biases, unique molecular identifiers were incorporated into the TCR beta cDNA libraries. Per 1 to 10 million input T cells, approximately 500,000 cDNA molecules were obtained, such that each molecule approximated one T cell. The patient libraries were prepared and sequenced using the same protocol as the earlier healthy control dataset. Samples belonging to the same batch were prepared together, multiplexed and sequenced on a shared HiSeq lane. On the authors' methods: Raw barcoded reads were processed with MIGEC, discarding single-read molecular identifier groups before consensus assembly and CDR3 extraction. VDJtools was used for post-analysis of the clonotype tables, and diversity was normalized by down-sampling every dataset to the size of the smallest sample. Repertoire overlap clustering matched CDR3 amino acid but not nucleotide sequences to correct batch-related cross-sample contamination. The raw public data were reprocessed by TCRdb itself: fastp quality trimming at Q25, MiXCR clonotype calling, in-frame beta chains only. Records with the same CDR3 protein are collapsed into one entry carrying the most frequent genes and DNA. These V and J calls derive from TCRdb rather than the authors' analysis. This sample comprises a few hundred thousand distinct CDR3 sequences, roughly 38% of them detected only once. The ten largest clones capture roughly 13% of the sample.

The cysteine opens and the phenylalanine closes a CDR3 of 16 amino acids. Only the CDR3 DNA is retained, 48 bases long and in frame from the first base. CDR1 SGHAT and CDR2 FQNNGV were looked up in the germline V gene. V drops 2 bases and J drops 11 bases, leaving 24 bases in between. Broader findings and caveats from the paper: About five TRBV segments, including TRBV5-6, TRBV5-1 and TRBV20-1, were significantly more frequent in patients than controls. The multiple sclerosis patient group was slightly younger than the control group. Multiple sclerosis patients had significantly lower normalized Chao1 diversity than controls, a result that suggests substantial peripheral T-cell clonal expansion. When samples were clustered directly using the F measure, samples prepared in the same batch co-clustered strongly, which prompted a batch-effect correction.

The chain joins TRBV11-2 to TRBJ2-5; the D element might be TRBD1 or TRBD2, as each aligns at 5 bases. This TCR was recovered from a girl aged 10-17 years with multiple sclerosis. Material for sequencing was blood. CDR3 sequence: CASSLSDMAIRGEQYF. The DNA reads TGTGCCAGCAGCTTATCGGACATGGCCATCCGGGGTGAGCAGTACTTC.